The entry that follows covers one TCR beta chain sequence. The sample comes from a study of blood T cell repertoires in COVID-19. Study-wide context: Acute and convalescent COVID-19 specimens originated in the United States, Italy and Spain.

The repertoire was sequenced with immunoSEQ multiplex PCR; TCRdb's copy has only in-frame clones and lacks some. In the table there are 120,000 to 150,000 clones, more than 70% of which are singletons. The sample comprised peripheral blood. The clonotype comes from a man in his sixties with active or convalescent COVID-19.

The CDR3 region is CASSLLRKRYEQYF. CDR3 bases: TGTGCCAGCAGCTTGCTTAGGAAGAGGTACGAGCAGTACTTC. This chain connects TRBV5-6 to TRBJ2-7; no reliable D call. The germline gives CDR1 SGHDT, CDR2 YYEEEE. Trimming shortened V by 1 base and J by 4 bases, and 12 bases separated the two germline ends. The CDR3 covers 14 residues.